This TCR beta chain came from a study of blood T cells in healthy people across ages. This CDR3 spans 14 amino acids. Germline loops: CDR1 SQVTM, CDR2 ANQGSEA. V dropped 1 base and J dropped 9; count of bases not matched to a gene: 12. With a J-beta primer mix and a sample-barcoded 5' primer, a second PCR ran roughly 6 to 12 cycles. With 12 random nucleotides, a template-switch adaptor tagged each individual cDNA molecule. TCRdb recomputed calls from the 5' RACE reads with MiXCR, one row per CDR3 protein. The sample contains 1.5 million to 2 million distinct CDR3 sequences, about 31% of which appear only once.

Sequenced material: blood. This receptor was taken from a woman aged 25 to 39 in good health. V and J are TRBV29-1 and TRBJ2-7, with 7 bases lining up with TRBD1. The CDR3 sequence: CSVEGLQGPLAQYF. The CDR3 coding sequence is TGCAGCGTTGAAGGACTACAGGGGCCGTTGGCGCAGTACTTC.